This T cell receptor beta chain was profiled in a study of T cell responses to AZD1222 COVID-19 vaccine. The data were produced by immunoSEQ multiplex PCR, yet TCRdb's version contains in-frame clones alone and is incomplete. The sample has some 95,000 clones, roughly nine tenths seen once; the top ten hold approximately 2.6%. As to this clone: What it recognizes is unknown.

Between the trimmed V and J ends, which lost 3 bases and 5 bases, there was a span of 20 bases. CDR3 length: 18 amino acids. CDR1 is LGHNA, CDR2 YSLEER, per germline. Study-wide findings and caveats: Spike-wide vaccine-associated CD4 TCRs dominated at 160-218 and 743-854.

The source of this sequence is an adult in good health. The sequences come from peripheral blood, collected on day 0 of MenACWY control vaccination. V gene TRBV4-3 combines with J gene TRBJ1-6; the D is unclear. The CDR3 region has the DNA TGCGCCAGCAGCCATCCCCTGGGCACGCACGACAATAATTCACCCCTCCACTTT. It is translated as CASSHPLGTHDNNSPLHF.